The clone carrying this T cell receptor (beta chain) has just one count. Its antigen is not known. The sample comes from a study of read filtering for tumor transcriptome and immune sequencing. The wider study: Revised staging placed eight or nine patients in R-ISS I, 15 to 20 in II, more than five in III. RNA-seq yielded only roughly 75 to 1,300 TCR reads, IR-seq about 4.05 to 11 million.

Study conclusions and caveats: This fraction held mixed bone marrow immune cells after CD138-negative sorting.

At the time of active disease, bone marrow was collected from every patient. From around 0.4 ug of RNA, a library with molecular barcoded alpha/delta and beta/gamma adaptors was made. TCRdb analysed the reads with MiXCR anew, one entry per CDR3 protein. The sample carries several hundred distinct CDR3 sequences, nearly 85% recorded once. Trimming shortened V by 1 base and J by 6 bases, and 8 bases separated the two germline ends. The CDR3 sequence is 12 residues long. Germline V lookup: CDR1 SQVTM, CDR2 ANQGSEA. The source of this sequence is a donor at least 40 years old with multiple myeloma. This table probably holds off-target reads from a library built for another chain. The sequencing input was a population of CD138-negative cells sorted from bone marrow. V and J are TRBV29-1 and TRBJ2-3, with D maybe TRBD2 (5 bases). The CDR3: CSVEGTGDTQYF. CDR3 nucleotide sequence: TGCAGCGTTGAAGGTACGGGGGATACGCAGTATTTT.